This is a list of T cell receptor beta chains from one sample in a study of T cell repertoires in cytomegalovirus infection. TCRdb reanalysed the reads using MiXCR and keeps one entry per CDR3 protein. The repertoire holds 150,000 to 200,000 distinct CDR3 sequences, with less than 9.5% as singletons. Sample: PBMCs. Source of these receptors: a human donor in good health (CMV status not recorded). Some clones in this sample may be carry-over from other donors' samples. CDR3s include the opening cysteine and the closing phenylalanine or tryptophan. Fields, in order: D gene, clone size, V gene, J gene, CDR3 length, CDR3 DNA, CDR3 protein. D genes are given only for firm matches. Clone size is shown for a subset of rows, as once, few, many or a class of expanded clone.

D: TRBD2; size: many; V: TRBV20-1; J: TRBJ2-1; length: 17; DNA: TGCAGTGCTAGAGATGCCTATGGCGGGGGGGCCTGGGGTGAGCAGTTCTTC; CDR3: CSARDAYGGGAWGEQFF
D: -; size: -; V: TRBV11-2; J: TRBJ2-7; length: 15; DNA: TGTGCCAGCAGCTTAGTGGAAGTCCAAACCTACGAGCAGTACTTC; CDR3: CASSLVEVQTYEQYF
D: -; size: many; V: TRBV6-2/TRBV6-3; J: TRBJ2-1; length: 16; DNA: TGTGCCAGCAGTCAATCTCGGGGGCGGAGTAACAATGAGCAGTTCTTC; CDR3: CASSQSRGRSNNEQFF
D: TRBD2; size: many; V: TRBV7-2; J: TRBJ2-7; length: 15; DNA: TGTGCCAGCAGCTTGACTAGCGGGAGTACCTACGAGCAGTACTTC; CDR3: CASSLTSGSTYEQYF
D: -; size: few; V: TRBV29-1; J: TRBJ1-1; length: 13; DNA: TGCAGCGTTGAAGACGGGGAGAACACTGAAGCTTTCTTT; CDR3: CSVEDGENTEAFF
D: -; size: -; V: TRBV28; J: TRBJ2-5; length: 15; DNA: TGTGCCAGGAGTGACATACAGGGTATGAGAGAGACCCAGTACTTC; CDR3: CARSDIQGMRETQYF
D: -; size: many; V: TRBV28; J: TRBJ2-7; length: 14; DNA: TGTGCCAGCAGAAAGCGAGGCGGTACCTACGAGCAGTACTTC; CDR3: CASRKRGGTYEQYF
D: -; size: -; V: TRBV11-2; J: TRBJ2-3; length: 13; DNA: TGTGCCAGCAGCTCCTGGGGGACAGATACGCAGTATTTT; CDR3: CASSSWGTDTQYF
D: TRBD1; size: many; V: TRBV6-2/TRBV6-3; J: TRBJ1-2; length: 14; DNA: TGTGCCAGCAGCCCGGGACAGAGACTCTATGGCTACACCTTC; CDR3: CASSPGQRLYGYTF
D: -; size: many; V: TRBV12-3/TRBV12-4; J: TRBJ1-3; length: 13; DNA: TGTGCCAGCAGACGGGGGGATGGAAACACCATATATTTT; CDR3: CASRRGDGNTIYF
D: TRBD1; size: many; V: TRBV7-8; J: TRBJ2-7; length: 17; DNA: TGTGCCAGCAGCGAAAAACCGGGACAGGGATCTGCCTACGAGCAGTACTTC; CDR3: CASSEKPGQGSAYEQYF
D: -; size: many; V: TRBV7-2; J: TRBJ2-2; length: 14; DNA: TGTGCCAGCAGTTATACCAGGGATACCGGGGAGCTGTTTTTT; CDR3: CASSYTRDTGELFF
D: -; size: many; V: TRBV7-2; J: TRBJ1-1; length: 13; DNA: TGTGCCAGCAGCCAACAGGTGAACACTGAAGCTTTCTTT; CDR3: CASSQQVNTEAFF
D: TRBD1; size: many; V: TRBV20-1; J: TRBJ2-7; length: 16; DNA: TGCAGTGCTATCCGTCGAGGTTTCGGGACAGCTGGCGAGCAGTACTTC; CDR3: CSAIRRGFGTAGEQYF
D: TRBD2; size: many; V: TRBV7-2; J: TRBJ2-2; length: 18; DNA: TGTGCCAGCAGCAACCCGGGACTAGCGGGAGTTAGCACCGGGGAGCTGTTTTTT; CDR3: CASSNPGLAGVSTGELFF
D: -; size: many; V: TRBV20-1; J: TRBJ1-6; length: 14; DNA: TGCAGTGCTAGCATACAGGGTGATAATTCACCCCTCCACTTT; CDR3: CSASIQGDNSPLHF
D: -; size: many; V: TRBV7-3; J: TRBJ1-1; length: 13; DNA: TGTGCCAGCAGCTTCCTCACCGGCCATGAAGCTTTCTTT; CDR3: CASSFLTGHEAFF
D: TRBD1; size: many; V: TRBV28; J: TRBJ1-5; length: 15; DNA: TGTGCCAGCAGCCGCGACAGGGGGCCACATCAGCCCCAGCATTTT; CDR3: CASSRDRGPHQPQHF
D: -; size: few; V: TRBV6-6; J: TRBJ2-7; length: 13; DNA: TGTGCCAGCACCCGGGGGATTTCCTACGAGCAGTACTTC; CDR3: CASTRGISYEQYF
D: TRBD1; size: -; V: TRBV13; J: TRBJ1-2; length: 17; DNA: TGTGCCAGCAGTTCTGGACTCGGGACAGGGGGGTTCTATGGCTACACCTTC; CDR3: CASSSGLGTGGFYGYTF
D: -; size: many; V: TRBV7-6; J: TRBJ1-1; length: 13; DNA: TGTGCCAGCAGCCCCCGATGGGGCACTGAAGCTTTCTTT; CDR3: CASSPRWGTEAFF
D: TRBD1; size: -; V: TRBV2; J: TRBJ1-4; length: 17; DNA: TGTGCCAGCACCCCCGGGACAGGGGGCATGGCTAATGAAAAACTGTTTTTT; CDR3: CASTPGTGGMANEKLFF
D: TRBD1; size: many; V: TRBV19; J: TRBJ2-5; length: 15; DNA: TGTGCCAGTAGTATCCTGGGGACAGGGGAAGAGACCCAGTACTTC; CDR3: CASSILGTGEETQYF
D: -; size: few; V: TRBV15; J: TRBJ2-1; length: 16; DNA: TGTGCCACCAGCAGAGAGCGGGGACTCTATTACAATGAGCAGTTCTTC; CDR3: CATSRERGLYYNEQFF
D: -; size: once; V: TRBV19; J: TRBJ1-2; length: 15; DNA: TGTGCCAGTAGTCCCCGGGACGGAGGTTACTATGGCTACACCTTC; CDR3: CASSPRDGGYYGYTF
D: -; size: -; V: TRBV6-2/TRBV6-3; J: TRBJ2-7; length: 15; DNA: TGTGCCAGCATCCCCCTCGGGGGCGATTTCCACGAGCAGTACTTC; CDR3: CASIPLGGDFHEQYF